This T cell receptor beta chain appears in the sequencing data of a study of blood T cell repertoires in COVID-19. Individuals aged about 18 to 95 years were recruited from about two dozen US areas. The CDR3 extends over 15 amino acids. Trimming removed 4 bases from V and 2 bases from J, with 12 bases in between. Germline assignment: CDR1 SGHKS and CDR2 YYEKEE (reference sequence). The assay was immunoSEQ multiplex PCR, and TCRdb's table has in-frame clones only and misses some. The data contain around 400,000 clones, around four fifths of them seen just once; the ten biggest clones take up 5% to 6%.

Sequenced input: PBMCs or T cells enriched from blood (not recorded which). The TCR originated in a woman in her forties or fifties who had recovered from COVID-19. This chain connects TRBV5-5 to TRBJ2-2; D is perhaps TRBD1 (6 bases). CDR3 DNA: TGTGCCAGCAGCCAACTACAGGGTAACACCGGGGAGCTGTTTTTT. Protein product: CASSQLQGNTGELFF.